This TCR beta chain is drawn from a study of neurological immune-mediated disorders. General study findings and limits: Clinical features showed no association with the multiple sclerosis repertoire cluster, and MRI features showed none either.

With 10-nucleotide random UMIs included, cDNA was synthesized by 5'RACE. In TCRdb, the 5' RACE reads were re-called with MiXCR into one record per CDR3 protein. The sample includes about 46,000 distinct CDR3 sequences, around 4.3% of them seen just once. This clonotype was counted at least ten times. The antigen is unknown. The origin of this receptor is a woman between 55 and 75 years old with multiple sclerosis. Sample: PBMCs.

The DNA for the CDR3 is TGTGCCAGCACCCCAGGGGGGACAGATGTTTCCTATGGCTACACCTTC. It specifies CASTPGGTDVSYGYTF. The chain links TRBV6-5 to TRBJ1-2; 7 positions match TRBD1. V dropped 7 bases and J dropped 4; count of bases not matched to a gene: 15. Germline lookup yields CDR1 MNHEY and CDR2 SVGAGI. This CDR3 is built from 16 residues.